One sample yielded the 12 T cell receptor beta chains listed below, sequenced in a study of PD-1 blockade in mismatch repair-deficient tumors. Sequencing used immunoSEQ multiplex PCR; TCRdb keeps in-frame clones, though not all of them. The data contain about 38,000 clones, 70% to 80% of them seen just once; the ten biggest clones take up roughly 20%. The sequencing here drew on peripheral blood, taken 4 weeks after starting pembrolizumab. The receptors shown here come from an adult with mismatch repair-deficient cancer.

The rearrangement uses TRBV7-2 and TRBJ2-3; weak D call: TRBD1 (5 bases). CDR3 length: 18 amino acids. V lost 1 base, J lost 2 bases, and 19 bases lay in between. Germline assignment: CDR1 SGHTA and CDR2 FQGNSA. As DNA, the CDR3 is TGTGCCAGCAGCTTAGGTAAAGGGTACAGACAGCTCACAGATACGCAGTATTTT. As protein: CASSLGKGYRQLTDTQYF.

The chain is built from TRBV25-1 and TRBJ2-1, with 9 bases aligning to TRBD2. The CDR3 spans 15 residues. Germline CDR1 is MGHDK and CDR2 is SYGVNS. The V segment lost 4 bases and the J segment 5 bases; nucleotides outside the gene matches: 6. The chain's CDR3 is CASSGLAGPHNEQFF. CDR3 bases: TGTGCCAGCAGTGGCCTAGCGGGACCCCACAATGAGCAGTTCTTC.

CDR3 region: CASSEGTGTGRFGELFF. CDR3 in DNA: TGTGCCAGCAGCGAGGGTACCGGGACAGGGAGGTTCGGGGAGCTGTTTTTT. The rearrangement joins TRBV7-9 to TRBJ2-2, with TRBD1 matching 9 bases. With 5 bases clipped from V and 7 bases from J, the junction kept 14 bases outside the gene matches. Germline assignment: CDR1 SEHNR and CDR2 FQNEAQ (reference sequence). This CDR3 is 17 amino acids long.

This clone was counted only a few times. This CDR3 is CASRQQGAGNYEQYF. CDR3 in DNA: TGTGCCAGCCGTCAGCAGGGGGCGGGGAACTACGAGCAGTACTTC. V usage is TRBV6-5 and J usage is TRBJ2-7, with 8 bases identical to TRBD1. The CDR3 sequence is 15 residues long. V lost 8 bases and J lost 3; bases outside the gene matches: 12. The V gene's germline CDR1 is MNHEY and CDR2 SVGAGI.

This rearrangement joins TRBV4-1 to TRBJ1-2; the D gene is possibly TRBD1 (5 bases). Trimming left V 0 bases short and J 4 bases short, with 9 bases between. In germline, CDR1 is MGHRA, CDR2 YSYEKL. The CDR3 has 14 amino acids. CDR3 DNA sequence: TGCGCCAGCAGCCAAGATCCCGGGACCTATGGCTACACCTTC. Protein: CASSQDPGTYGYTF.

This clone turned up a few times. V usage is TRBV6-1 and J usage is TRBJ2-7, with D possibly matching TRBD1 (6 bases). V was trimmed by 6 bases and J by 12 bases, leaving 18 bases between them. This CDR3 is built from 12 residues. CDR1 is MNHNS and CDR2 is SASEGT in the germline V gene. This CDR3 reads CASSKIPQGWYF. The CDR3 region has the DNA TGTGCCAGCAGCAAGATACCACAGGGTTGGTACTTC.

The chain has TRBV11-2 and TRBJ2-7; 7 bases align to TRBD1. The trim removed 5 bases at V and 6 bases at J, leaving 10 bases unmatched. CDR3 length: 14 residues. CDR1 is SGHAT and CDR2 is FQNNGV in the germline V gene. The CDR3 DNA reads as TGTGCCAGCAGCCACCGGGACAGAGTCTCCGAGCAGTACTTC. It yields the protein CASSHRDRVSEQYF.

V gene TRBV28 combines with J gene TRBJ2-7, with 8 bases identical to TRBD2. The CDR3 contains 15 residues. V gave up 5 bases and J gave up 1 base; unmatched junction bases: 7. The V gene's germline CDR1 is MDHEN and CDR2 SYDVKM. The CDR3 reads CASSAQREWSYEQYF. The CDR3 bases are TGTGCCAGCAGTGCACAGCGGGAGTGGTCCTACGAGCAGTACTTC.

This sequence joins TRBV11-1 and TRBJ2-3; weak D call: TRBD2 (6 bases). CDR1 SGHAT and CDR2 FQDESV come from the germline V gene (reference sequence). The CDR3 has 16 residues. Trimming left V 5 bases short and J 2 bases short, with 17 bases between. Here the CDR3 DNA reads TGTGCCAGCAGCCCTAGGTCGGGAGCTTCCACAGATACGCAGTATTTT. Residues: CASSPRSGASTDTQYF.

The rearrangement joins TRBV14 to TRBJ2-1, with 10 bases that match TRBD2. CDR1 SGHDN and CDR2 FVKESK come from the germline V gene. V shed 3 bases, J shed 8 bases, and the junction held 10 bases outside the gene matches. CDR3 size: 16 residues. In DNA, the CDR3 is TGTGCCAGCAGCCAGGATCCGGGACTAGCGTTCGATGAGCAGTTCTTC. Translation: CASSQDPGLAFDEQFF. Full variable domain (missing parts from reference TRBV14 and TRBJ2-1): EAGVTQFPSHSVIEKGQTVTLRCDPISGHDNLYWYRRVMGKEIKFLLHFVKESKQDESGMPNNRFLAERTGGTYSTLKVQPAELEDSGVYFCASSQDPGLAFDEQFFGPGTRLTVL.

This clone is a singleton in its sample. The chain links TRBV19 to TRBJ1-4; D might be TRBD1 (5 bases). This CDR3 has 15 residues. The germline CDR1 and CDR2 sequences are LNHDA and SQIVND (reference sequence). With 7 bases removed from V and 8 bases from J, the gap between germline ends came to 20 bases. CDR3: CASTIGAAGNEKLFF. CDR3 bases: TGTGCCAGTACCATAGGGGCGGCCGGGAACGAAAAACTGTTTTTT.

The chain joins TRBV30 to TRBJ1-1; unclear D gene. This CDR3 is built from 13 residues. The ends were cut back, 4 bases at V and 0 bases at J, with 9 bases in the middle. Germline assignment: CDR1 GTSNPN and CDR2 SVGIG (reference sequence). The CDR3 nucleotides read TGTGCCTGGATTGGCGGGCTGAACACTGAAGCTTTCTTT. It translates to CAWIGGLNTEAFF.